This T cell receptor (beta chain) is from a study of cytotoxic CD8 clonotypes in ibrutinib-treated CLL (dated by TCRdb to about 2021). Regarding the research as a whole: The cohort was composed of roughly ten relapsed/refractory and about 15 treatment-naive patients; IGHV unmutated status was identified in around 17 patients. Partial responses were observed in about 24 patients and complete responses in 2; after a median follow-up of around 64 months, remission was maintained in some 14 patients and progression was observed in some 12. The response samples were drawn at a median of approximately 11 months into treatment, with a range of roughly 6 to 36 months. On average, each sample had some 250,000 productive templates and tens of thousands of productive rearrangements. Of the roughly 90 people in the trial, around 26 had longitudinal samples available. Cryopreserved peripheral blood mononuclear cells were collected at three points: before therapy, at response, and at either sustained remission or disease progression. Patients were still on ibrutinib when every remission and progressive disease sample was collected. Findings and caveats that apply to the study as a whole: Baseline clonality was found to be higher than that of age-matched healthy donors and was strongly correlated with circulating CD8+ T-cell counts. At ibrutinib response clonality went up, during sustained remission it held steady, and at progression it dropped back toward baseline. Public clonotypes were rare and either shrank or stayed stable during treatment, and the rise in clonality at ibrutinib response reflected expansion of private clonotypes. Sampling times were not matched between patients in sustained remission and patients whose disease was progressing, and lymph node repertoires were not examined.

A MiSeq instrument was used for deep resolution sequencing, which targeted depths ranging from 1 in 1 million up to 1 in 200,000 T cells, with coverage averaging 10x for each clonotype. The immunoSEQ hsTCRB Kit was used to generate TCR beta libraries. The paper's processing steps were these. Data were analyzed with ImmunoSEQ Data Assistant and ImmunoSEQ Analyzer, with V, D and J genes assigned per IMGT definitions. Clonality, which ranges from 0 to 1, was calculated by subtracting the normalized Shannon entropy of productive rearrangement frequencies from one. Public clonotype analysis was restricted to overrepresented clonotypes comprising at least 0.05% of each patient's repertoire. Roughly 12 age-matched healthy donor repertoires from immuneACCESS were used as controls for clonality. Drawn from immuneACCESS, this table holds only the in-frame rearrangements with V and J called that TCRdb kept. Clones are partly lost; checked studies trace under half to an unresolved V gene and leave the rest unexplained. V and J calls and clone size are as listed in that table; D and trimming were resolved from the DNA. Here the sample has about 300,000 clones; roughly four fifths occur a single time. The ten largest clonotypes hold around 6% of the sample.

In the paper's terms, the time point label means: progressive disease on ibrutinib. For TCR beta library preparation, about 2 micrograms of genomic DNA were extracted from the cryopreserved PBMCs. Longitudinal blood samples from CLL patients receiving ibrutinib monotherapy were subjected to high-throughput TCR beta sequencing. Patients were enrolled in a phase 2 open-label single-center ibrutinib monotherapy trial. The table lists this clone with a count of one. What this receptor recognizes is not known. Base qualities are not recorded, but no much larger clone differs from it by a single base. The CDR3 contains 16 residues, cysteine and phenylalanine counted. CDR3 DNA is the only sequence kept; it has 48 bases, read in frame from the first base. Per the germline V gene (reference sequence), LNHNV is the CDR1 and YYDKDF is the CDR2. Trimming accounts for 3 bases at V and 3 bases at J, while the number of junction bases matched to no gene is 7.

Recombination connected TRBV15 to TRBJ2-1, with 8 bases in between that match TRBD1. The specimen was PBMCs, collected at disease progression, from a patient treated with ibrutinib. This clonotype was obtained from a human donor with chronic lymphocytic leukemia. DNA sequence: TGTGCCACCAGCAGGCCGACAGGGGTTGGCTACAATGAGCAGTTCTTC. Its protein is CATSRPTGVGYNEQFF.